The T cell receptor beta chain under discussion was sequenced for a study of cytomegalovirus exposure and HLA in healthy donors. Findings and limits, study-wide: Specificity for CMV antigens was confirmed in vitro for a few of the CMV-associated chains. Overall, approximately 150 TCR beta chains were annotated as cytomegalovirus-associated.

The CDR3 is made up of 15 amino acids. The V gene's germline CDR1 is MNHEY and CDR2 SMNVEV (reference sequence). With 6 bases clipped from V and 3 bases from J, the junction kept 7 bases outside the gene matches. About this clone: Antigen: not known.

The PCR employed 60 Vbeta primers together with 13 Jbeta primers. The table came from immunoSEQ multiplex PCR; TCRdb's copy has only in-frame clones and leaves some out. Of some 190,000 clones in the sample, 76% were seen once. The sequencing sample was made of PBMCs. The V and J genes are TRBV27 and TRBJ2-7; 11 bases match TRBD1. The origin of this receptor is a woman aged 25 to 39 in good health and CMV-seropositive. CDR3 sequence (DNA): TGTGCCAGCAGAAGGGGGACAGGGGGGTACTACGAGCAGTACTTC. Translation: CASRRGTGGYYEQYF.